The 18 T cell receptor beta chains reported below all come from one sample, sequenced in a study of T and B cells in COVID-19 patients. Multiplex PCR with BIOMED2 TRB-A/B primer pools amplified TRB rearrangements. TCRdb re-called the multiplex PCR reads with MiXCR, one entry per CDR3 protein. The table has 5,000 to 6,000 distinct CDR3 sequences, around 30% seen once. Each TRB amplification used roughly 250-550 ng of genomic DNA from blood. Material: blood. The source of these receptors is a human donor with active COVID-19.

The gene calls are TRBV18 and TRBJ1-1, with a weak D call TRBD1 (6 bases). Germline CDR1 and CDR2: KGHSH and LQKENI. V was cut by 1 base and J by 2 bases, with 11 bases left in between. This CDR3 is 15 amino acids long. The DNA for the CDR3 is TGTGCCAGCTCACCACAGGGGGTTTCCAACACTGAAGCTTTCTTT. Residues: CASSPQGVSNTEAFF.

This clonotype is labeled as medium-sized (0.01 to 0.1%). The chain is built from TRBV18 and TRBJ2-7; possibly TRBD1 for D (6 bases). Germline CDR1 reads KGHSH; CDR2 reads LQKENI. The CDR3 is 12 residues long. V was shortened by 3 bases and J by 6 bases, with 9 bases between the two germline ends. The CDR3 region is CASSPTGFEQYF. The CDR3 DNA reads TGTGCCAGCTCACCTACAGGGTTCGAGCAGTACTTC.

In its sample, this clonotype ranks as medium-sized (0.01 to 0.1%). The V gene is TRBV5-4, the J gene TRBJ2-5; no clear D. Germline-derived CDR1 and CDR2 are SGHNT and YYREEE (reference sequence). V was cut by 5 bases and J by 3 bases, with 14 bases left in between. CDR3 length: 14 amino acids. The CDR3 coding sequence is TGTGCCAGCAGGGACGGGTTGGGGAAAGAGACCCAGTACTTC. This gives the protein CASRDGLGKETQYF.

Relative to its sample, this clonotype is medium-sized. The V gene is TRBV19, the J gene TRBJ2-7; D remains ambiguous. The CDR3 loop spans 14 amino acids. V shed 4 bases and J shed 3 bases, with 13 bases lying between them. Looked up from germline, CDR1 is LNHDA and CDR2 is SQIVND (reference sequence). The CDR3 loop reads CASSTPWQNYEQYF. The CDR3 DNA follows: TGTGCCAGTAGTACCCCCTGGCAGAACTACGAGCAGTACTTC.

This clonotype is labeled as medium-sized (0.01 to 0.1%). The rearrangement joins TRBV11-1 to TRBJ1-2; D is possibly TRBD1 (6 bases). The CDR3 is 21 residues long. The V and J ends lost 5 bases and 3 bases respectively, with 34 bases between them. Germline lookup yields CDR1 SGHAT and CDR2 FQDESV (reference sequence). CDR3 amino acids: CASSPPGLLVGHSGADYGYTF. CDR3 DNA sequence: TGTGCCAGCAGCCCTCCAGGTTTATTGGTTGGTCACTCGGGGGCGGACTATGGCTACACCTTC. Supplemented by reference TRBV11-1 and TRBJ1-2, the full variable domain reads EAEVAQSPRYKITEKSQAVAFWCDPISGHATLYWYRQILGQGPELLVQFQDESVVDDSQLPKDRFSAERLKGVDSTLKIQPAELGDSAMYLCASSPPGLLVGHSGADYGYTFGSGTRLTVV.

The chain joins TRBV19 to TRBJ2-3, with 8 bases identical to TRBD1. Germline CDR1 reads LNHDA; CDR2 reads SQIVND (reference sequence). The CDR3 length is 14 residues. After removal of 5 bases from V and 8 bases from J, the junction contained 9 bases not matched to a gene. The CDR3 DNA reads TGTGCCAGTAGTGCCGGACAGGGAAGCGGTACGCAGTATTTT. It codes for CASSAGQGSGTQYF.

By sample share, this clonotype is medium-sized. The genes are TRBV29-1 and TRBJ2-5; 8 positions match TRBD1. The CDR3 spans 13 residues. V was clipped by 5 bases and J by 5 bases; unmatched bases: 7. Germline CDR1 and CDR2: SQVTM and ANQGSEA. The CDR3 coding sequence is TGCAGCGTTCGGACAGGGACGGGGGAGACCCAGTACTTC. Translation: CSVRTGTGETQYF.

The rearrangement links TRBV29-1 to TRBJ2-1; 8 nucleotides match TRBD2. Looked up from germline, CDR1 is SQVTM and CDR2 is ANQGSEA. There are 14 residues in the CDR3. CDR3 residues: CTAGGGAGGNEQFF. The CDR3, as DNA: TGCACAGCTGGGGGGGGGGCGGGGGGAAATGAGCAGTTCTTC.

In its sample, this clonotype is medium-sized. The chain is built from TRBV13 and TRBJ2-3; the match to TRBD2 covers 7 bases. CDR1 and CDR2 (germline): PRHDT, FYEKMQ (reference sequence). This CDR3 is 17 amino acids long. After removal of 0 bases from V and 2 bases from J, the junction contained 8 bases not matched to a gene. CDR3 nucleotide sequence: TGTGCCAGCAGCTTAGGGGTGCTAGCGGAAACCACAGATACGCAGTATTTT. Its translation: CASSLGVLAETTDTQYF.

The chain employs TRBV4-1 and TRBJ2-5; D not certain. This CDR3 is 14 amino acids long. Germline V gene sequence: CDR1 MGHRA, CDR2 YSYEKL. With 4 bases removed from V and 1 base from J, the gap between germline ends came to 10 bases. The CDR3 region has the DNA TGCGCCAGCAGCCTTTCAGTGGGCCAAGAGACCCAGTACTTC. Residues: CASSLSVGQETQYF.

The CDR3 DNA reads TGCAGTGCTAGTGAGGGATGGACAGATACGCAGTATTTT. Protein product: CSASEGWTDTQYF. This chain joins TRBV20-1 and TRBJ2-3, with D tentatively TRBD2 (5 bases). V shed 3 bases and J shed 3 bases, with 10 bases lying between them. CDR3 length equals 13 residues. Germline V gene sequence: CDR1 DFQATT, CDR2 SNEGSKA (reference sequence).

J is TRBJ2-3 and V is TRBV7-2; D is uncertain. CDR3 length: 12 residues. Trimming removed 8 bases at V and 3 bases at J, with 9 bases between. CDR1 is SGHTA, CDR2 FQGNSA, per germline. This CDR3 is CASGSGTDTQYF. CDR3 sequence (DNA): TGTGCCAGCGGCTCCGGGACAGATACGCAGTATTTT.

This sequence joins TRBV27 and TRBJ1-5; D gene ambiguous. The germline CDR1 and CDR2 sequences are MNHEY and SMNVEV (reference sequence). The CDR3 covers 15 residues. V dropped 5 bases and J dropped 3 bases, with 14 bases sitting between them. The CDR3 sequence is CASSLFGWNNQPQHF. The CDR3 DNA follows: TGTGCCAGCAGTCTTTTCGGGTGGAACAATCAGCCCCAGCATTTT.

Points on this clonotype: A single base separates this from a much larger clone, so it may be a read error. The rearrangement uses TRBV29-1 and TRBJ1-1; no reliable D call. Germline loops: CDR1 SQVTM, CDR2 ANQGSEA. This CDR3 comprises 11 residues. V dropped 5 bases and J dropped 1 base, with 5 bases sitting between them. In DNA, the CDR3 is TGCAGCGTTTCCGAGAACACTGAAGCTTTCTTT. It encodes CSVSENTEAFF.

This chain's CDR3 is CASSQEAGLASNTGELFF. The CDR3, as DNA: TGTGCCAGCAGCCAAGAAGCGGGACTAGCCTCGAACACCGGGGAGCTGTTTTTT. The chain employs TRBV4-2 and TRBJ2-2, with 9 bases matching TRBD2. V lost 0 bases and J lost 0; bases outside the gene matches: 5. Germline CDR1 reads LGHNA; CDR2 reads YNFKEQ. This CDR3 comprises 18 residues.

This rearrangement joins TRBV14 to TRBJ2-5; tentative D call: TRBD1 (5 bases). In germline, CDR1 is SGHDN, CDR2 FVKESK. This CDR3 has 16 residues. The V gene lost 4 bases and the J gene lost 3 bases, with 18 bases spanning the gap. The CDR3 DNA reads as TGTGCCAGCAGCCCCCAAATGTGGGCAGGGAAAGAGACCCAGTACTTC. Amino acid sequence: CASSPQMWAGKETQYF.

By sample share, this clonotype is medium-sized. This sequence joins TRBV15 and TRBJ2-5; D possibly matches TRBD1 or TRBD2 (5 bases each). V shed 1 base and J shed 13 bases, with 16 bases lying between them. Germline V gives CDR1 LNHNV, CDR2 YYDKDF (reference sequence). This CDR3 has 13 residues. The CDR3 nucleotides are TGTGCCACCAGCAGAGCCCTAGGGACCCCACGGTACTTC. Translating gives CATSRALGTPRYF. Drawing the rest from reference TRBV15 and TRBJ2-5, the complete variable domain is DAMVIQNPRYQVTQFGKPVTLSCSQTLNHNVMYWYQQKSSQAPKLLFHYYDKDFNNEADTPDNFQSRRPNTSFCFLDIRSPGLGDTAMYLCATSRALGTPRYFGPGTRLLVL.

This rearrangement joins TRBV25-1 to TRBJ2-4; no clear D. Trimming cost V 3 bases and J 4 bases, with 22 bases left between them. This CDR3 is 18 amino acids long. Germline V gene sequence: CDR1 MGHDK, CDR2 SYGVNS. This CDR3 reads CASSDKAPVHQQKNIQYF. As DNA, the CDR3 is TGTGCCAGCAGTGATAAAGCCCCAGTACATCAGCAGAAAAACATTCAGTACTTC.